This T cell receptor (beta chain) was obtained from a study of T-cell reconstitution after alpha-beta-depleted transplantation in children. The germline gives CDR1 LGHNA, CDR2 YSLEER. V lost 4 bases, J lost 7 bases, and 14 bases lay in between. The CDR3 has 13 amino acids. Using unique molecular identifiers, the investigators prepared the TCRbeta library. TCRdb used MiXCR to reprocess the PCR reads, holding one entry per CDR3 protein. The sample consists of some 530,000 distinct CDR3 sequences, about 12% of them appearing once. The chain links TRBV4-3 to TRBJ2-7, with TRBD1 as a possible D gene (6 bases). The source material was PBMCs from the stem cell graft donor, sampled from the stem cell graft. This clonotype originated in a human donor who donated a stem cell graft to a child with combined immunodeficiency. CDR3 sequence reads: CASSPDRFLEQYF. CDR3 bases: TGCGCCAGCAGCCCAGACAGGTTTCTGGAGCAGTACTTC.